This T cell receptor beta chain comes out of a study of blood T cell repertoires in COVID-19. In germline, CDR1 is MNHEY, CDR2 SVGAGI. Trimming at V came to 7 bases and at J to 8 bases, leaving 8 bases not matched to a gene. The CDR3 length is 14 residues. Repertoires were generated with immunoSEQ multiplex PCR, while TCRdb's copy carries only in-frame clones and drops some. The data contain just under 85,000 clones, approximately 86% of them seen just once; the ten biggest clones take up 25% to 30%. The J gene is TRBJ2-1, the V gene TRBV6-5; 10 bases agree with TRBD2. The origin of this receptor is a woman of 80 years or more with acute or convalescent COVID-19. The sequencing input was peripheral blood. The CDR3 is CASNPSGSNYEQFF. CDR3 in DNA: TGTGCCAGCAACCCTAGCGGGAGTAACTATGAGCAGTTCTTC.